This T cell receptor beta chain originates from a study of control samples from healthy donors and cancer patients. Data came from immunoSEQ multiplex PCR; TCRdb stores just in-frame clones and leaves some out. Of about 170,000 clones listed, almost 90% are singletons. This clone appeared once. V lost 4 bases to trimming and J lost 1 base, with 15 bases between them. This CDR3 contains 15 residues. Germline CDR1 and CDR2: SGHDT and YYEEEE. The sequenced material came from blood. The chain couples TRBV5-6 to TRBJ2-7; perhaps TRBD1 as D (5 bases). This TCR came from a woman in her 30s in good health. This CDR3 is CASSPGLKGSYEQYV. DNA for the CDR3: TGTGCCAGCAGCCCCGGTTTGAAGGGGTCCTACGAGCAGTACGTC.